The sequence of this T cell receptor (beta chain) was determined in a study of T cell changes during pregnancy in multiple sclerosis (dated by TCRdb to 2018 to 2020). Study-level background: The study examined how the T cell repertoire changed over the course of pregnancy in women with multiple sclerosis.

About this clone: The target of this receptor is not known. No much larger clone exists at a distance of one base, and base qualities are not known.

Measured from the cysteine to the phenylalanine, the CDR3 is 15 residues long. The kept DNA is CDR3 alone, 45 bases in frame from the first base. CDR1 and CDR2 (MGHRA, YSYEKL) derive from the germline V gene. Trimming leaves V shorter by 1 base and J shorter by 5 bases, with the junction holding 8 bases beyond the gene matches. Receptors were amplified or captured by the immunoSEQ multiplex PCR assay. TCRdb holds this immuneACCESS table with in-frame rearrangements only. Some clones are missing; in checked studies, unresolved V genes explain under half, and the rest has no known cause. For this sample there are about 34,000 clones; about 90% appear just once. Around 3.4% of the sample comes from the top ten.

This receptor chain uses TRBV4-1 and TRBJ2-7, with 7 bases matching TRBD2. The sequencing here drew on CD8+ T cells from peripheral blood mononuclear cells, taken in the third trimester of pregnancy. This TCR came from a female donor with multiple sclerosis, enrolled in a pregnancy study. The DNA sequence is TGCGCCAGCAGCCAAGCTCAACTAGCGACCCACGAGCAGTACTTC. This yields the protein CASSQAQLATHEQYF.